The present T cell receptor beta chain was sequenced within a study of blood T cells in healthy people across ages. The CDR3 spans 14 residues. Looked up from germline, CDR1 is DFQATT and CDR2 is SNEGSKA (reference sequence). V lost 3 bases, J lost 5 bases, and 17 bases lay in between. General observations from the study: Naive and antigen-experienced cells were not separated, limiting conclusive comparison.

Per sample, extraction of total RNA gave at least 5.5 micrograms in every case. Through a sample-barcoded 5' primer and a J-beta primer mix, a second PCR was run for roughly 6 to 11 cycles. Each TCR beta cDNA got a 12-nucleotide random molecular identifier. TCRdb called the 5' RACE reads again in MiXCR, with one record for every CDR3 protein. This table holds fewer than 950,000 distinct CDR3 sequences, about 34% found once. As to this clonotype: Its antigen is as yet unknown.

The TCR sequence derives from a man aged 18 to 29 in good health. The sequenced sample consisted of blood. The chain is built from TRBV20-1 and TRBJ2-7; D not resolved. CDR3 loop: CSARDAVSADEQYF. Written as DNA, the CDR3 is TGCAGTGCTAGGGACGCCGTATCTGCTGACGAGCAGTACTTC.